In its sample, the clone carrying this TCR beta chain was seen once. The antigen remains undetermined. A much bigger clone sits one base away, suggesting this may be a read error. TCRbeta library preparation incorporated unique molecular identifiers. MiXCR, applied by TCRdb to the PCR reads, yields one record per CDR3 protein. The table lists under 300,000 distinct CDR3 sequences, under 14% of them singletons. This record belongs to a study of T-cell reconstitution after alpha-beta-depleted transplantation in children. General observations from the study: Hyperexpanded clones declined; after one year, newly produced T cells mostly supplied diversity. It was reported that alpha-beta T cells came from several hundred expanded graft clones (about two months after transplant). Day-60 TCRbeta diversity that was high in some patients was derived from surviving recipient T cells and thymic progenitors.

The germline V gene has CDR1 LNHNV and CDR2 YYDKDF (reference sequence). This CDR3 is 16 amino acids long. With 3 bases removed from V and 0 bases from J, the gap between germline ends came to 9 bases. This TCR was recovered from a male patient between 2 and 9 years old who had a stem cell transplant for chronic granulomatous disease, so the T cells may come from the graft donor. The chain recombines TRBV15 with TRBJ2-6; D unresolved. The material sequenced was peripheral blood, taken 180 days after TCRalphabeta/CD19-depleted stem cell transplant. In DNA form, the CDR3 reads TGTGCCACCAGCAGCGAGACGGGCTCTGGGGCCAACGTCCTGACTTTC. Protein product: CATSSETGSGANVLTF.